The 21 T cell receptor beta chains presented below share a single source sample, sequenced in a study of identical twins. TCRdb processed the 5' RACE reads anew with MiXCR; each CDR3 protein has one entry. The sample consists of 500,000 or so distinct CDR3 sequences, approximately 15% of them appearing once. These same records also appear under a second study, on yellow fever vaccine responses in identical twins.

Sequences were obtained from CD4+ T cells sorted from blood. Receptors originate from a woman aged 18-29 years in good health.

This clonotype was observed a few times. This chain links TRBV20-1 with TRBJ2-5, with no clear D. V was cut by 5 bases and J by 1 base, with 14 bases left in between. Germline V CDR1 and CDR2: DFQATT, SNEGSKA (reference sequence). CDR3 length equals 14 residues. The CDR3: CSAPSRVSQETQYF. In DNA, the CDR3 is TGCAGTGCTCCAAGTCGAGTCTCCCAAGAGACCCAGTACTTC.

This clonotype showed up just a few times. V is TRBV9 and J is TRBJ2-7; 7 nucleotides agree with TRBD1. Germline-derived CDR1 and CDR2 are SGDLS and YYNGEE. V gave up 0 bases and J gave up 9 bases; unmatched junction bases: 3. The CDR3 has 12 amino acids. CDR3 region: CASSVDRGTQYF. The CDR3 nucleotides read TGTGCCAGCAGCGTAGACAGGGGAACGCAGTACTTC.

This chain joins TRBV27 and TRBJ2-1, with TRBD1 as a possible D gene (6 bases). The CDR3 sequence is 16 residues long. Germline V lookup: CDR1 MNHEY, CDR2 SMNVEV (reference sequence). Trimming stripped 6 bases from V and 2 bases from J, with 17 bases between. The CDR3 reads CASRDAQGKPYNEQFF. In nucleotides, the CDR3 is TGTGCCAGCAGAGACGCGCAGGGGAAGCCCTACAATGAGCAGTTCTTC.

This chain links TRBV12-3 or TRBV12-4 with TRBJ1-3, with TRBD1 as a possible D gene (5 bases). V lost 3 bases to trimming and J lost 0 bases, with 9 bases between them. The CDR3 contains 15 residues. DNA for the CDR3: TGTGCCAGCAGTTTTGGGGGAGGCTCTGGAAACACCATATATTTT. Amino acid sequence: CASSFGGGSGNTIYF.

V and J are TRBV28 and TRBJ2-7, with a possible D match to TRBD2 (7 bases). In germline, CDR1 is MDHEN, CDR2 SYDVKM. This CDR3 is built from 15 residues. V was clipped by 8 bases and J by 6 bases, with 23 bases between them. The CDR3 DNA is TGTGCCAGCGGCTCCCCGGGGGGCGTGAGGGGCGAGCAGTACTTC. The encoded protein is CASGSPGGVRGEQYF.

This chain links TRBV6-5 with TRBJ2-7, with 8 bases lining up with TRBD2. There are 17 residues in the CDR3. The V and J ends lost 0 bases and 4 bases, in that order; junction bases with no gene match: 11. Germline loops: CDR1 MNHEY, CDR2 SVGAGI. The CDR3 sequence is CASSYSIRTSRSYEQYF. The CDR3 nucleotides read TGTGCCAGCAGTTACTCGATTAGGACTAGCCGTAGTTACGAGCAGTACTTC.

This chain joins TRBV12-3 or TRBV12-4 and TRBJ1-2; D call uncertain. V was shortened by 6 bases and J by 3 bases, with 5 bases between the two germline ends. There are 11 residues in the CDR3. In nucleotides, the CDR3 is TGTGCCAGCAGGAAGTACTATGGCTACACCTTC. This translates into CASRKYYGYTF.

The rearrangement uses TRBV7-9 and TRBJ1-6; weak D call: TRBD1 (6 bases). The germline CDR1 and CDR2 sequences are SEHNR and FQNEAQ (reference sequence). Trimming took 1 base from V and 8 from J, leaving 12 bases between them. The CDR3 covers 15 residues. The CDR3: CASSLGTGRDSPLHF. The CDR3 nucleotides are TGTGCCAGCAGCTTAGGAACAGGGCGGGATTCACCCCTCCACTTT.

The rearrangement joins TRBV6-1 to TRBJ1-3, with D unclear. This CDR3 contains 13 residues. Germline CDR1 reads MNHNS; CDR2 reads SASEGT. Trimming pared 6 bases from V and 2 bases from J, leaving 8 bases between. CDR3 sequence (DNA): TGTGCCAGCAGCGCTGCGCCTGGAAACACCATATATTTT. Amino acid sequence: CASSAAPGNTIYF.

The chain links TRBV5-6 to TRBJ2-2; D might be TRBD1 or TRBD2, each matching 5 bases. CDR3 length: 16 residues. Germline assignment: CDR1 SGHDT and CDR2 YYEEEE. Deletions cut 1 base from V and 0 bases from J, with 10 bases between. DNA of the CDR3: TGTGCCAGCAGCTTGTGGGGGACGGCGAACACCGGGGAGCTGTTTTTT. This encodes CASSLWGTANTGELFF.

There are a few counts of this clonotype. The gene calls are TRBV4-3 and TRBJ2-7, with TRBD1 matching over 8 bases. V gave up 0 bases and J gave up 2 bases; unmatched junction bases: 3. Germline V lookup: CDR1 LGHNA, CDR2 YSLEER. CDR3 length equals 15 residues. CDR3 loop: CASSQENRGTYEQYF. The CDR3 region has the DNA TGCGCCAGCAGCCAAGAGAACAGGGGGACCTACGAGCAGTACTTC.

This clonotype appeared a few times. The CDR3 region is CASSLPGGDEQFF. Written as DNA, the CDR3 is TGCGCCAGCAGCTTGCCCGGGGGGGATGAGCAGTTCTTC. The chain carries TRBV5-1 and TRBJ2-1, with 8 nucleotides matching TRBD2. CDR3 size: 13 residues. With V trimmed by 1 base and J by 8 bases, 2 bases remained unmatched. The germline V gene encodes CDR1 SGHRS and CDR2 YFSETQ.

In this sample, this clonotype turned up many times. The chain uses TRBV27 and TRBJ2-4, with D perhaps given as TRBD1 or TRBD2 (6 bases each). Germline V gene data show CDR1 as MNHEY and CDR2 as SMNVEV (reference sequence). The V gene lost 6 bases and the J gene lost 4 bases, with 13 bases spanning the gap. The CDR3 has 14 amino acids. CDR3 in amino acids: CASRRDTVKNIQYF. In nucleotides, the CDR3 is TGTGCCAGCAGGCGGGACACAGTAAAAAACATTCAGTACTTC.

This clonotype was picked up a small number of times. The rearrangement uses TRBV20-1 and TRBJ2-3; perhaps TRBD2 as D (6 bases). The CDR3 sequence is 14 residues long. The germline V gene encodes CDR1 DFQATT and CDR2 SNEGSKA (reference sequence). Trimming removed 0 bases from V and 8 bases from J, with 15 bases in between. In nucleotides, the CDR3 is TGCAGTGCTAGAGACAGGAAGCGGGCGGGTACGCAGTATTTT. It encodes CSARDRKRAGTQYF.

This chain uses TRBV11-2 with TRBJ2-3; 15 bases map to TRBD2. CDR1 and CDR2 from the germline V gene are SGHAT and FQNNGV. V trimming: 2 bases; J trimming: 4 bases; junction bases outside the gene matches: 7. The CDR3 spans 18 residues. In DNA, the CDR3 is TGTGCCAGCAGCTTATTGGGGACTAGCGGGAGGCGGGCAGATACGCAGTATTTT. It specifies CASSLLGTSGRRADTQYF.

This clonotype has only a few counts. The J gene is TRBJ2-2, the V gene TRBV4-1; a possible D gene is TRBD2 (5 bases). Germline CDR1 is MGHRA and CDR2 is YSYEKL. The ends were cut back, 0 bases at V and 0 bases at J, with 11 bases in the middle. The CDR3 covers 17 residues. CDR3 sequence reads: CASSQELEAANTGELFF. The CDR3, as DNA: TGCGCCAGCAGCCAAGAGCTGGAGGCCGCGAACACCGGGGAGCTGTTTTTT.

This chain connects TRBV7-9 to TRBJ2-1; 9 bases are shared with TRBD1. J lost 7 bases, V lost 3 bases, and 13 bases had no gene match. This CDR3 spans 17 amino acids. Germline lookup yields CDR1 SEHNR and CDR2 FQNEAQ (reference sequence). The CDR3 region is CASSFPLAGQGRNEQFF. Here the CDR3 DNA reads TGTGCCAGCAGCTTCCCCTTGGCGGGACAGGGCCGGAATGAGCAGTTCTTC.

The CDR3, as DNA: TGTGCCAGCACCCCACCGAACCAGGGCCAAGAGACCCAGTACTTC. It is translated as CASTPPNQGQETQYF. V usage is TRBV12-3 or TRBV12-4 and J usage is TRBJ2-5, with D perhaps TRBD1 (5 bases). Between the trimmed V and J ends, which lost 7 bases and 1 base, there was a span of 16 bases. The CDR3 has 15 amino acids.

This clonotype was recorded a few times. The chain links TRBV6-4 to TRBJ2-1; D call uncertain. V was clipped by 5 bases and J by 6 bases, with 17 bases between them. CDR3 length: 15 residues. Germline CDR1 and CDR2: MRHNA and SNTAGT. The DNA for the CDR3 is TGTGCCAGCAGTTCTGCGTGGTCTAGTCTCAATGAGCAGTTCTTC. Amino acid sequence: CASSSAWSSLNEQFF.

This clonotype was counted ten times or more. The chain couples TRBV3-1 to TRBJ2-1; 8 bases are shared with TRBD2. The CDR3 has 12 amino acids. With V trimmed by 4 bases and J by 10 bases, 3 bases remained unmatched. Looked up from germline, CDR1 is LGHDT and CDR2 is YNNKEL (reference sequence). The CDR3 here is CASSPGGGEQFF. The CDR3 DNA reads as TGTGCCAGCAGCCCCGGGGGGGGGGAGCAGTTCTTC.

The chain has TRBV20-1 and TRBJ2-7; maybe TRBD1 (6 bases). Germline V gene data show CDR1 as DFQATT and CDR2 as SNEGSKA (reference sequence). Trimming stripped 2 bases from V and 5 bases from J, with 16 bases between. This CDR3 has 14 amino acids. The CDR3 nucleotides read TGCAGTGCTAGACCTGGACAGCGACCTAACGAGCAGTACTTC. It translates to CSARPGQRPNEQYF.